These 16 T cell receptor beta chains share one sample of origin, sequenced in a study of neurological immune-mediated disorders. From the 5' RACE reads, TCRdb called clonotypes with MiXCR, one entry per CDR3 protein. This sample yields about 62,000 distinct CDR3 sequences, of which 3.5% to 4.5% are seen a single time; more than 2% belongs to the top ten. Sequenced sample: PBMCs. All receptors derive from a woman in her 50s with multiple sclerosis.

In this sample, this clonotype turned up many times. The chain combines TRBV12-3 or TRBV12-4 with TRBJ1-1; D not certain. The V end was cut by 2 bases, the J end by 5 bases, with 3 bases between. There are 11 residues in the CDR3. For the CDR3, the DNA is TGTGCCAGCAGTTTAATGACTGAAGCTTTCTTT. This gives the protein CASSLMTEAFF.

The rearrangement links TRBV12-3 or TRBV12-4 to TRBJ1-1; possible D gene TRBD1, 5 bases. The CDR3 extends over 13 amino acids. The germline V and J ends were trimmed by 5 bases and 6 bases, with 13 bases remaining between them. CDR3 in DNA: TGTGCCAGCAGTCAAATAAAGGGGCCTGAAGCTTTCTTT. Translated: CASSQIKGPEAFF.

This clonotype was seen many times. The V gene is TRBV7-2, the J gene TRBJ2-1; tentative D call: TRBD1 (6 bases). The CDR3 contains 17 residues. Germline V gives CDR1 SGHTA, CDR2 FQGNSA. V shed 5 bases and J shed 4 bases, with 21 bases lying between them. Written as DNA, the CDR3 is TGTGCCAGCAGCGCACCGGGACAACGCTTACCATACAATGAGCAGTTCTTC. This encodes CASSAPGQRLPYNEQFF.

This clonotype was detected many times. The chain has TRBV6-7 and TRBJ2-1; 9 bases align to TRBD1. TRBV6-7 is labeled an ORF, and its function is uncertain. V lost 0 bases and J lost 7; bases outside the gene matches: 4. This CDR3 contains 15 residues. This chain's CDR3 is CASSYSGDRVNEQFF. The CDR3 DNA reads TGTGCCAGCAGTTACTCAGGGGACAGGGTGAATGAGCAGTTCTTC.

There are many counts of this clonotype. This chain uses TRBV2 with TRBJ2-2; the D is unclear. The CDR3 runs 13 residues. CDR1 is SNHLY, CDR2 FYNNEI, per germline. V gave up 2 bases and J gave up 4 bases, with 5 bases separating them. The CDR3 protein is CASSETRTGELFF. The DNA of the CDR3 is TGTGCCAGCAGTGAAACTCGCACCGGGGAGCTGTTTTTT.

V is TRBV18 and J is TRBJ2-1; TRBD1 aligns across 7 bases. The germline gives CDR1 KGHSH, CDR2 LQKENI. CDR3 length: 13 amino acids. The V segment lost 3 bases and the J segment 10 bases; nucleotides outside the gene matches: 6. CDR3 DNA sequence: TGTGCCAGCTCACCGCAGACAGGGAACGAGCAGTTCTTC. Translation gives CASSPQTGNEQFF.

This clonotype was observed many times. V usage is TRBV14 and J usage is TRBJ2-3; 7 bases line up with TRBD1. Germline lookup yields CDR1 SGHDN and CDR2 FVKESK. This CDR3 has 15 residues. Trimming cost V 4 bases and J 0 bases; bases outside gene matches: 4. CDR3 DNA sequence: TGTGCCAGCAGCCTGGGGACAGCTAGCACAGATACGCAGTATTTT. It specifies CASSLGTASTDTQYF.

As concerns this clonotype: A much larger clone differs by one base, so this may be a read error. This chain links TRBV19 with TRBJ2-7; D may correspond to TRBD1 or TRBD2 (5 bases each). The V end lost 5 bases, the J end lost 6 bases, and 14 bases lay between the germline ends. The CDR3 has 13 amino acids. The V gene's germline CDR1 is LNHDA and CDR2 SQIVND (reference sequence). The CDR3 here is CASSPTGDGEQYF. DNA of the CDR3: TGTGCCAGTAGTCCCACCGGGGACGGCGAGCAGTACTTC.

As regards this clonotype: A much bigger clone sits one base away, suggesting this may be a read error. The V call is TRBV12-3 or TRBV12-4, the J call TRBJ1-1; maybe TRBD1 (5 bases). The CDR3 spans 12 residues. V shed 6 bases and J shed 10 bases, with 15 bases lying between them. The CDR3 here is CASRTDSRAAFF. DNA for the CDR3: TGTGCCAGCAGGACTGACAGCCGAGCAGCTTTCTTT.

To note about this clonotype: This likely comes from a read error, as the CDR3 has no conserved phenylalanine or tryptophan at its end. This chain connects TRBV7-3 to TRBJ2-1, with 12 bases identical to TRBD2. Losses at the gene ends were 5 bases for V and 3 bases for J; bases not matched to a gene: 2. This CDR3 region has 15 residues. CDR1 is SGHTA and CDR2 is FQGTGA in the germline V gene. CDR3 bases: TGTGCCAGCAGCCGGGGACTAGCGGGCTACAATGAGCAGTTCAAC. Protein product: CASSRGLAGYNEQFN.

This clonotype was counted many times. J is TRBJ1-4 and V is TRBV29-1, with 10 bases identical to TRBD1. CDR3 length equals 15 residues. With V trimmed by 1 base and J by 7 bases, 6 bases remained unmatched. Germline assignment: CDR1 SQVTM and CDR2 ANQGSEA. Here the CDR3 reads CSVEVWGQGSEKLFF. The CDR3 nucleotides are TGCAGCGTTGAAGTTTGGGGACAGGGGAGTGAAAAACTGTTTTTT.

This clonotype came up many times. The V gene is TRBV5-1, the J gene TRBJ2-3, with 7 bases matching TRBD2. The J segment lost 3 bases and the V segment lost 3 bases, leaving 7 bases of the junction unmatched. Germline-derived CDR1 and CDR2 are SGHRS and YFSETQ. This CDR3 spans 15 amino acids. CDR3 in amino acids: CASSSGGPPTDTQYF. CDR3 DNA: TGCGCCAGCAGCTCGGGAGGCCCTCCGACAGATACGCAGTATTTT.

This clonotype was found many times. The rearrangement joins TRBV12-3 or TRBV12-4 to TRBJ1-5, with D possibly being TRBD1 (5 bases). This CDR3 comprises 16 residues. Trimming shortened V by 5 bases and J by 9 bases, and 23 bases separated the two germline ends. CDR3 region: CASSPRGGRDDLPQHF. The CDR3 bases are TGTGCCAGCAGTCCCCGTGGAGGACGGGACGATCTGCCCCAGCATTTT.

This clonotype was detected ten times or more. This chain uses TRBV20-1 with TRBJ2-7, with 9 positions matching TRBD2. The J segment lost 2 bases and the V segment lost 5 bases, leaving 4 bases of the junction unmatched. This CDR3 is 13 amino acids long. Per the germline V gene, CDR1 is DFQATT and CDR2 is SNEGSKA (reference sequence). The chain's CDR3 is CSAGLAGPYEQYF. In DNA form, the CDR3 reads TGCAGTGCTGGGCTAGCGGGGCCCTACGAGCAGTACTTC.

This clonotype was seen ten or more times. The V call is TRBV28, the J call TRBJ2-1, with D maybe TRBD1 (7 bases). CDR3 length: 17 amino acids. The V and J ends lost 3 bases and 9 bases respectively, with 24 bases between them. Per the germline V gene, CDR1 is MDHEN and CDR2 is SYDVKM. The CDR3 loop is CASSLLLTGATSLEQFF. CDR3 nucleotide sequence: TGTGCCAGCAGTTTGCTACTCACAGGGGCCACTAGCCTTGAGCAGTTCTTC.

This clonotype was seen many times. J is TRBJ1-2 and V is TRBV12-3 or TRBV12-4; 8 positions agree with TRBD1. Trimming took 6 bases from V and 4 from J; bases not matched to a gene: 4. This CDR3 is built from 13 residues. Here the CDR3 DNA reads TGTGCCAGCAGCCAGGGGGCAAGCTATGGCTACACCTTC. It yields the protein CASSQGASYGYTF.